This is a list of T cell receptor beta chains from one sample in a study of shared clonotypes between healthy human individuals. Sequenced by immunoSEQ multiplex PCR; TCRdb stores in-frame clones only, minus some. The sample holds 400,000 to 550,000 clones, around three quarters seen once. The sample was PBMCs. These receptors were collected from a woman between 35 and 50 years old in good health. Some clones in this sample may be carry-over from other donors' samples. Both conserved end residues are part of each CDR3. D genes are given only for firm matches. Expanded clones are given a class, and other clones once, few, many or no size at all.

v_call,j_call,d_call,clone_size,cdr3_aa,cdr3_nt
TRBV11-2,TRBJ2-7,NA,NA,CASSPDGVTYEQYF,TGTGCCAGCAGCCCCGATGGGGTCACCTACGAGCAGTACTTC
TRBV7-3,TRBJ2-5,NA,once,CASSLGPLGETQYF,TGTGCCAGCAGCTTGGGGCCCCTGGGGGAGACCCAGTACTTC
TRBV2,TRBJ2-5,TRBD2,NA,CASSDRASGRETQYF,TGTGCCAGCAGTGATAGGGCTAGCGGGAGGGAGACCCAGTACTTC
TRBV29-1,TRBJ2-4,NA,once,CSGGRGKNIQYF,TGCAGCGGGGGGAGAGGCAAAAACATTCAGTATTTC
TRBV6-1,TRBJ2-1,TRBD2,once,CASSEGTSSLSSYNEQFF,TGTGCCAGCAGTGAAGGGACTAGCTCCTTAAGCTCCTACAATGAGCAGTTCTTC
TRBV11-3,TRBJ2-2,TRBD2,NA,CASSPGLAGDRELFF,TGTGCCAGCAGCCCGGGACTAGCGGGAGACCGGGAGCTGTTTTTT
TRBV4-2,TRBJ1-4,NA,NA,CASSRDTTNEKLFF,TGTGCCAGCAGCCGGGACACAACTAATGAAAAACTGTTTTTT
TRBV14,TRBJ2-5,TRBD2,NA,CASSQGRDFTETQYF,TGTGCCAGCAGCCAGGGGAGGGACTTTACGGAGACCCAGTACTTC
TRBV7-2,TRBJ1-4,NA,NA,CASRRGRNTNEKLFF,TGTGCCAGCAGGAGAGGACGTAATACTAATGAAAAACTGTTTTTT
TRBV5-1,TRBJ2-7,TRBD1,NA,CASSLVYRGDEQYF,TGCGCCAGCAGCTTGGTCTACAGGGGGGACGAGCAGTACTTC